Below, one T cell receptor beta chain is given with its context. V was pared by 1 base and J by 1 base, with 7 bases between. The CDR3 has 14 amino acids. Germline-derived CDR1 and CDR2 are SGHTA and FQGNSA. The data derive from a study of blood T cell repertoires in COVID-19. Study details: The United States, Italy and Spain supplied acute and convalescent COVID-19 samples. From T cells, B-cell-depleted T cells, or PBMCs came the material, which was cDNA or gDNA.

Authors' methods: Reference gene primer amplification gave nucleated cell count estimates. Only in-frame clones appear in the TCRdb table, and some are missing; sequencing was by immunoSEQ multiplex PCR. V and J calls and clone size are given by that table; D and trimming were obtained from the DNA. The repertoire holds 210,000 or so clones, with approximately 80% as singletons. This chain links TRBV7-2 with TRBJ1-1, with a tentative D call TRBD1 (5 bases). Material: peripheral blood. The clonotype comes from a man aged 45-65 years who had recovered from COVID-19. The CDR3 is CASSLGRANTEAFF. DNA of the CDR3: TGTGCCAGCAGCTTAGGCAGGGCGAACACTGAAGCTTTCTTT. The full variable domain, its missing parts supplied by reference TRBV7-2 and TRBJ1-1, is GAGVSQSPSNKVTEKGKDVELRCDPISGHTALYWYRQSLGQGLEFLIYFQGNSAPDKSGLPSDRFSAERTGGSVSTLTIQRTQQEDSAVYLCASSLGRANTEAFFGQGTRLTVV.